Below, 15 T cell receptor beta chains from the same sample are listed, as sequenced in a study of CD8+ T cells in alopecia areata. Extracted from the samples, RNA was reverse transcribed into cDNA to serve as the sequencing template. Sequenced by immunoSEQ multiplex PCR; TCRdb stores in-frame clones only, minus some. Among more than 200,000 clones, around two thirds were seen once, and the ten largest hold around 1.2%. The sequences come from CD4+ T cells sorted from blood, collected at week 0. The receptors originated from a human donor with alopecia areata.

This chain connects TRBV9 to TRBJ2-5; a weak D match, TRBD2 (5 bases). The germline V gene encodes CDR1 SGDLS and CDR2 YYNGEE. V was cut by 6 bases and J by 1 base, with 13 bases left in between. The CDR3 is 14 residues long. CDR3 protein: CASTGPGSQETQYF. As DNA, the CDR3 is TGTGCCAGCACCGGACCGGGATCCCAAGAGACCCAGTACTTC.

This clone was counted only a few times. The rearrangement uses TRBV5-6 and TRBJ2-7; no firm D call. Trimming shortened V by 4 bases and J by 0 bases, and 11 bases separated the two germline ends. The length of the CDR3 is 14 residues. Germline CDR1 reads SGHDT; CDR2 reads YYEEEE. CDR3 protein: CASSISMSSYEQYF. The CDR3 DNA reads as TGTGCCAGCAGCATCTCGATGAGCTCCTACGAGCAGTACTTC.

The V and J genes are TRBV29-1 and TRBJ2-5; the D is unclear. V was pared by 4 bases and J by 7 bases, with 7 bases between. The CDR3 has 10 amino acids. CDR1 SQVTM and CDR2 ANQGSEA come from the germline V gene. The CDR3 region is CSVVLGTQYF. CDR3 nucleotides: TGCAGCGTTGTTTTAGGGACCCAGTACTTC. Full variable domain (missing parts from reference TRBV29-1 and TRBJ2-5): SAVISQKPSRDICQRGTSLTIQCQVDSQVTMMFWYRQQPGQSLTLIATANQGSEATYESGFVIDKFPISRPNLTFSTLTVSNMSPEDSSIYLCSVVLGTQYFGPGTRLLVL.

The chain is built from TRBV7-3 and TRBJ2-3, with D uncertain. The CDR3 has 14 amino acids. The germline V gene has CDR1 SGHTA and CDR2 FQGTGA. Trimming cost V 1 base and J 4 bases, with 9 bases left between them. CDR3 DNA sequence: TGTGCCAGCAGCTTAATGGGGAAACCAGATACGCAGTATTTT. Protein product: CASSLMGKPDTQYF.

This clone was found once. The identical CDR3 is also encoded by other nucleotide sequences in the sample. The V and J genes are TRBV15 and TRBJ2-3; D is ambiguous. Between the trimmed V and J ends, which lost 1 base and 6 bases, there was a span of 5 bases. CDR1 is LNHNV and CDR2 is YYDKDF in the germline V gene (reference sequence). This CDR3 is built from 12 residues. The CDR3 DNA follows: TGTGCCACCAGCAGAGTTTCGGATACGCAGTATTTT. This translates into CATSRVSDTQYF.

This clone was picked up a small number of times. V and J are TRBV6-5 and TRBJ2-7; no clear D gene. V lost 4 bases and J lost 0, with 10 bases in between. The CDR3 consists of 14 residues. From germline, CDR1 is MNHEY and CDR2 SVGAGI. CDR3 loop: CASSSLGGSYEQYF. The CDR3 region has the DNA TGTGCCAGCAGTTCTCTTGGTGGCTCCTACGAGCAGTACTTC.

The V gene is TRBV10-3, the J gene TRBJ1-4, with no clear D. The CDR3 is made up of 13 amino acids. The germline V gene has CDR1 ENHRY and CDR2 SYGVKD. V was pared by 2 bases and J by 5 bases, with 6 bases between. In nucleotides, the CDR3 is TGTGCCATCAGTGAGAGCGTAAATGAAAAACTGTTTTTT. It translates to CAISESVNEKLFF.

CDR3 coding DNA: TGTGCCTGGACCCGAACAGGGGTCTACGAGCAGTACTTC. Translating gives CAWTRTGVYEQYF. The V call is TRBV30, the J call TRBJ2-7, with 7 bases matching TRBD1. Looked up from germline, CDR1 is GTSNPN and CDR2 is SVGIG (reference sequence). After removal of 4 bases from V and 3 bases from J, the junction contained 6 bases not matched to a gene. There are 13 residues in the CDR3.

This chain connects TRBV9 to TRBJ2-7, with 10 bases identical to TRBD2. J lost 7 bases, V lost 2 bases, and 12 bases had no gene match. This CDR3 has 16 residues. The germline V gene encodes CDR1 SGDLS and CDR2 YYNGEE. The CDR3 nucleotides are TGTGCCAGCAGCGTCCGTTTACTAGCGGGGACACAAGAGCAGTACTTC. Encoded protein: CASSVRLLAGTQEQYF.

This clone was observed a few times. The J gene is TRBJ1-6, the V gene TRBV5-4; D remains ambiguous. V lost 0 bases and J 7 bases, leaving 11 bases between the germline ends. The CDR3 consists of 15 residues. Germline V gene data show CDR1 as SGHNT and CDR2 as YYREEE (reference sequence). The CDR3 region has the DNA TGTGCCAGCAGCTTGGACGTGGGCCTCAATTCACCCCTCCACTTT. This sequence encodes CASSLDVGLNSPLHF.

The rearrangement joins TRBV2 to TRBJ2-7; no definite D call. CDR1 and CDR2 from the germline V gene are SNHLY and FYNNEI. V was pared by 1 base and J by 2 bases, with 6 bases between. This CDR3 spans 13 amino acids. The CDR3 protein is CASSEVRTYEQYF. DNA for the CDR3: TGTGCCAGCAGTGAAGTCAGGACCTACGAGCAGTACTTC. Together with reference TRBV2 and TRBJ2-7, the CDR3 gives the full variable domain: EPEVTQTPSHQVTQMGQEVILRCVPISNHLYFYWYRQILGQKVEFLVSFYNNEISEKSEIFDDQFSVERPDGSNFTLKIRSTKLEDSAMYFCASSEVRTYEQYFGPGTRLTVT.

The sample holds one count of this clone. The chain uses TRBV29-1 and TRBJ1-4; D remains ambiguous. The CDR3 covers 14 residues. Germline V lookup: CDR1 SQVTM, CDR2 ANQGSEA. V lost 7 bases and J 3 bases, leaving 15 bases between the germline ends. This CDR3 is CSARTRNSNEKLFF. In nucleotides, the CDR3 is TGCAGCGCCCGAACCCGCAACTCTAATGAAAAACTGTTTTTT.

V gene TRBV9 combines with J gene TRBJ1-2; D is uncertain. Trimming removed 4 bases from V and 5 bases from J, with 18 bases in between. Germline loops: CDR1 SGDLS, CDR2 YYNGEE. This CDR3 contains 15 residues. The CDR3 coding sequence is TGTGCCAGCAGCATATCGGACCGGAGGATTTATGGCTACACCTTC. Its protein is CASSISDRRIYGYTF.

The chain employs TRBV7-8 and TRBJ2-7, with TRBD1 matching 7 bases. Trimming took 3 bases from V and 2 from J; bases not matched to a gene: 7. Germline CDR1 reads SGHVS; CDR2 reads FQNEAQ. The CDR3 is 15 residues long. The CDR3 nucleotides are TGTGCCAGCAGCTTGCCCGGGACAGTTGCCTACGAGCAGTACTTC. This encodes CASSLPGTVAYEQYF.

The CDR3 loop reads CASSLEGTSARQETQYF. The CDR3 DNA follows: TGCGCCAGCAGCTTGGAGGGGACTAGCGCACGGCAAGAGACCCAGTACTTC. The rearrangement uses TRBV5-1 and TRBJ2-5; 10 bases match TRBD2. Germline-derived CDR1 and CDR2 are SGHRS and YFSETQ. This CDR3 has 17 amino acids. Trimming cost V 0 bases and J 2 bases; bases outside gene matches: 7.